This record concerns one TCR beta chain sequence. The data were obtained in a study of blood T cell repertoires in COVID-19. In the study overall: From T cells, B-cell-depleted T cells, or PBMCs came the material, which was cDNA or gDNA.

The CDR3 contains 15 residues. Germline assignment: CDR1 SQVTM and CDR2 ANQGSEA. V lost 3 bases to trimming and J lost 3 bases; unmatched junction nucleotides: 8. Enrolment of Seattle patients took place during active infection, and they were followed longitudinally. The table came from immunoSEQ multiplex PCR; TCRdb's copy has only in-frame clones and leaves some out. The table lists fewer than 30,000 clones, 85% to 95% of them singletons. This TCR derives from a woman in her 70s with COVID-19, enrolled during active disease. The specimen sequenced was peripheral blood. This chain uses TRBV29-1 with TRBJ2-1; 7 nucleotides align to TRBD2. As DNA, the CDR3 is TGCAGCGTTGAGGGGGTGGCTAGCGGCTACAATGAGCAGTTCTTC. This codes for CSVEGVASGYNEQFF.